This entry features one T cell receptor beta chain sequence. Donors likely had unrecorded immune exposures despite being nominally healthy when sampled. This sample is drawn from a study of cytomegalovirus exposure and HLA in healthy donors. 13 Jbeta primers and 60 Vbeta primers were used for the PCR. Repertoires were generated with immunoSEQ multiplex PCR, while TCRdb's copy carries only in-frame clones and drops some. The sample gives roughly 160,000 clones, around four fifths of which show up once; around 1.3% is in the top ten. CDR3 length equals 14 residues. Germline V gives CDR1 LNHDA, CDR2 SQIVND (reference sequence). Trimming removed 7 bases at V and 5 bases at J, with 17 bases between.

This TCR came from a boy younger than 10 in good health and CMV-seronegative. Source material: PBMCs. The rearrangement uses TRBV19 and TRBJ2-5; D might be TRBD2 (7 bases). CDR3 loop: CASTGGRGGETQYF. The CDR3 bases are TGTGCCAGTACGGGAGGCAGGGGAGGGGAGACCCAGTACTTC.